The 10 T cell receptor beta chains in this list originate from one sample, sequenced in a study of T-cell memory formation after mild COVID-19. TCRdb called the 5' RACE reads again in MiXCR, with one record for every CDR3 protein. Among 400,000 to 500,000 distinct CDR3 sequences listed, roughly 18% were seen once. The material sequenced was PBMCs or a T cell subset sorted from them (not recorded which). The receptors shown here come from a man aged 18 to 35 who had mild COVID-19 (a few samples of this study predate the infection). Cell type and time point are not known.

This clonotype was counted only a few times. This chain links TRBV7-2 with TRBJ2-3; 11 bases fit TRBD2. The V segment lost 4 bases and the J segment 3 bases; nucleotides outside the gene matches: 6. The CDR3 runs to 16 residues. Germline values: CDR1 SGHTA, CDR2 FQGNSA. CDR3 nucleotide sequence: TGTGCCAGCAGCTCCCGGACTAGCGGGCGTACAGATACGCAGTATTTT. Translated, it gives CASSSRTSGRTDTQYF.

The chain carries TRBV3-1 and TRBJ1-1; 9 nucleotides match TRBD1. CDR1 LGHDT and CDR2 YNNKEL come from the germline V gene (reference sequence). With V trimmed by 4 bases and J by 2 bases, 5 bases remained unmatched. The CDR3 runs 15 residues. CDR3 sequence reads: CASSPRDRANTEAFF. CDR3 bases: TGTGCCAGCAGCCCCCGGGACAGGGCTAACACTGAAGCTTTCTTT.

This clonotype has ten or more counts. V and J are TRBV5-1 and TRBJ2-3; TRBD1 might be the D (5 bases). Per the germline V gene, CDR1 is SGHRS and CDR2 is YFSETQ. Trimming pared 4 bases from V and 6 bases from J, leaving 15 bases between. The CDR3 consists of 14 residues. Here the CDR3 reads CASSPGRAEDTQYF. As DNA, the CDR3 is TGCGCCAGCAGCCCCGGCAGGGCGGAGGATACGCAGTATTTT.

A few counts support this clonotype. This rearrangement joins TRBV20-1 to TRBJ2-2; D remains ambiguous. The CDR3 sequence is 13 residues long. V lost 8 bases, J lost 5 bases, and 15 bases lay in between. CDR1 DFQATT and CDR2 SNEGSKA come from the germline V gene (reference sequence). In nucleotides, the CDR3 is TGCAGTTCCGACGCCCAGGCGACCGGGGAGCTGTTTTTT. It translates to CSSDAQATGELFF.

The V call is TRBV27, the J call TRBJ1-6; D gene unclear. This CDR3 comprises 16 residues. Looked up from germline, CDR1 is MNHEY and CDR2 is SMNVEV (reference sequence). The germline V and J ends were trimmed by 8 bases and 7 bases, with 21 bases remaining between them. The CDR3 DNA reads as TGTGCCAGCTGGCCCCAACTCGGCAGCCTGAATTCACCCCTCCACTTT. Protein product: CASWPQLGSLNSPLHF.

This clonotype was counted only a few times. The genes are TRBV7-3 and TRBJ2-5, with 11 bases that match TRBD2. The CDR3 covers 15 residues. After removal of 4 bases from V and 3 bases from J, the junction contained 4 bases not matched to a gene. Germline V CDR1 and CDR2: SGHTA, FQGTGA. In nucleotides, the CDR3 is TGTGCCAGCAGCTCCCCTAGCGGGGGGAAAGAGACCCAGTACTTC. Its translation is CASSSPSGGKETQYF.

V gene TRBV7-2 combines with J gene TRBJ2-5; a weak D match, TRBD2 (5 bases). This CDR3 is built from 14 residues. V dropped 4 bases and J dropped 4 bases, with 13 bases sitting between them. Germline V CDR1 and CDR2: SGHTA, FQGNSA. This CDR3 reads CASSSPSEGETQYF. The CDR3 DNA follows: TGTGCCAGCAGCTCTCCCTCCGAGGGAGAGACCCAGTACTTC.

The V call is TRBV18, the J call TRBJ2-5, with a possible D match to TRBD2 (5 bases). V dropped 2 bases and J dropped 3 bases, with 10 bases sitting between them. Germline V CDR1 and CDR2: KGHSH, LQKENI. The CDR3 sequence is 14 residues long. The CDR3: CASSPFTGKETQYF. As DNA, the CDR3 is TGTGCCAGCTCACCATTTACGGGAAAAGAGACCCAGTACTTC. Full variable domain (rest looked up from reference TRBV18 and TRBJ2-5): NAGVMQNPRHLVRRRGQEARLRCSPMKGHSHVYWYRQLPEEGLKFMVYLQKENIIDESGMPKERFSAEFPKEGPSILRIQQVVRGDSAAYFCASSPFTGKETQYFGPGTRLLVL.

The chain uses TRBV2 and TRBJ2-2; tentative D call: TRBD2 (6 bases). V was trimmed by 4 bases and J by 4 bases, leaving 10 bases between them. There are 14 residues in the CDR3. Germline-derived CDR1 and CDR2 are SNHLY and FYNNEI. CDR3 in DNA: TGTGCCAGCAGTGGGACTAAAGGCACCGGGGAGCTGTTTTTT. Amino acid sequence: CASSGTKGTGELFF. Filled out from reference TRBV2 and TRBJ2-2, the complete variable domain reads EPEVTQTPSHQVTQMGQEVILRCVPISNHLYFYWYRQILGQKVEFLVSFYNNEISEKSEIFDDQFSVERPDGSNFTLKIRSTKLEDSAMYFCASSGTKGTGELFFGEGSRLTVL.

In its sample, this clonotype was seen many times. CDR3 region: CASSVGFLVEQFF. The DNA of the CDR3 is TGTGCCAGCAGTGTGGGGTTTTTGGTCGAGCAGTTCTTC. The V and J genes are TRBV7-9 and TRBJ2-1, with D hard to call. The CDR3 spans 13 residues. Between the trimmed V and J ends, which lost 6 bases and 10 bases, there was a span of 16 bases. The V gene's germline CDR1 is SEHNR and CDR2 FQNEAQ (reference sequence).